The clone carrying this T cell receptor beta chain appeared a single time. The data are from a study of T cell responses to AZD1222 COVID-19 vaccine. TCRdb keeps only in-frame clones here, not all; method: immunoSEQ multiplex PCR. The data contain about 110,000 clones, around 95% of them singletons. This CDR3 is 15 amino acids long. V lost 5 bases, J lost 7 bases, and 12 bases stayed unmatched. CDR1 and CDR2 (germline): MRHNA, SNTAGT. V gene TRBV6-4 combines with J gene TRBJ1-2; TRBD1 matches at 8 bases. The material was peripheral blood, obtained on day 0 of AZD1222 vaccination. The sequence derives from an adult in good health. The CDR3 protein is CASSLNRGTEGGYTF. The CDR3 DNA is TGTGCCAGCAGTCTGAACAGGGGGACGGAGGGTGGCTACACCTTC.